The next 20 T cell receptor beta chains were all read from a single sample in a study of T-cell memory formation after mild COVID-19. TCRdb analysed the 5' RACE reads with MiXCR anew, one entry per CDR3 protein. Here the sample spans roughly 620,000 distinct CDR3 sequences, over 15% being singletons. Sequenced material: PBMCs or a T cell subset sorted from them (not recorded which). The receptors here all came from an adult woman who had mild COVID-19 (a few samples of this study predate the infection). Cell type and time point are not known.

This clonotype was seen ten or more times. The chain is built from TRBV12-3 or TRBV12-4 and TRBJ2-2; D is perhaps TRBD1 (5 bases). This CDR3 has 14 residues. With 4 bases removed from V and 7 bases from J, the gap between germline ends came to 13 bases. The CDR3 spells CASSSRQKVGELFF. The CDR3 nucleotides are TGTGCCAGCAGTTCTCGACAGAAGGTCGGGGAGCTGTTTTTT.

The chain couples TRBV29-1 to TRBJ2-1; 15 bases are shared with TRBD2. Germline CDR1 reads SQVTM; CDR2 reads ANQGSEA. J lost 10 bases, V lost 6 bases, and 7 bases had no gene match. CDR3 length: 14 residues. The CDR3 DNA follows: TGCAGCGTGCGGGGACTAGCGGGAGGAGGGGAGCAGTTCTTC. Amino acid sequence: CSVRGLAGGGEQFF.

There are many counts of this clonotype. J is TRBJ2-7 and V is TRBV30; 11 nucleotides match TRBD1. Germline assignment: CDR1 GTSNPN and CDR2 SVGIG (reference sequence). V lost 0 bases and J lost 6; bases outside the gene matches: 4. The CDR3 spans 14 residues. CDR3 residues: CAWSVLGQGGEQYF. CDR3 sequence (DNA): TGTGCCTGGAGTGTTTTGGGACAGGGGGGCGAGCAGTACTTC.

This clonotype was seen a few times. The chain joins TRBV4-1 to TRBJ1-5, with TRBD1 matching over 10 bases. There are 19 residues in the CDR3. The junction had 10 bases not matched to a gene; V was cut back by 0 bases and J by 2 bases. The germline gives CDR1 MGHRA, CDR2 YSYEKL. CDR3 sequence: CASSQESPTGGGGNQPQHF. As DNA, the CDR3 is TGCGCCAGCAGCCAAGAGTCCCCGACAGGGGGCGGCGGCAATCAGCCCCAGCATTTT.

This clonotype showed up just a few times. V and J are TRBV18 and TRBJ2-3; TRBD2 matches 15 bases. The ends lost 3 bases at V and 4 bases at J; junction bases unmatched: 5. Germline V lookup: CDR1 KGHSH, CDR2 LQKENI. This CDR3 comprises 17 residues. The CDR3: CASSPPGLAGGSDTQYF. In DNA, the CDR3 is TGTGCCAGCTCACCCCCGGGACTAGCGGGAGGCTCAGATACGCAGTATTTT. Filled out from reference TRBV18 and TRBJ2-3, the complete variable domain reads NAGVMQNPRHLVRRRGQEARLRCSPMKGHSHVYWYRQLPEEGLKFMVYLQKENIIDESGMPKERFSAEFPKEGPSILRIQQVVRGDSAAYFCASSPPGLAGGSDTQYFGPGTRLTVL.

The CDR3 protein is CASSPGQGARGTEAFF. In nucleotides, the CDR3 is TGTGCCAGCAGTCCCGGACAGGGGGCGAGGGGCACTGAAGCTTTCTTT. The V and J genes are TRBV12-3 or TRBV12-4 and TRBJ1-1; TRBD1 matches 11 bases. The V segment lost 5 bases and the J segment 4 bases; nucleotides outside the gene matches: 9. CDR3 length: 16 residues.

The sample holds a few counts of this clonotype. The chain combines TRBV7-6 with TRBJ2-2, with 9 bases fitting TRBD1. This CDR3 region has 16 residues. Germline lookup yields CDR1 SGHVS and CDR2 FNYEAQ. Losses at the gene ends were 1 base for V and 5 bases for J; bases not matched to a gene: 5. The CDR3 loop is CASSLGGQGITGELFF. The DNA for the CDR3 is TGTGCCAGCAGCTTAGGCGGACAGGGGATAACCGGGGAGCTGTTTTTT.

The sample holds many counts of this clonotype. V usage is TRBV5-5 and J usage is TRBJ2-1; no clear D. This CDR3 comprises 12 residues. CDR1 is SGHKS, CDR2 YYEKEE, per germline (reference sequence). V lost 1 base, J lost 7 bases, and 6 bases lay in between. The CDR3 DNA is TGTGCCAGCAGCTTGACGAAAAATGAGCAGTTCTTC. This translates into CASSLTKNEQFF.

The gene calls are TRBV18 and TRBJ1-5; D unclear. The V end was cut by 2 bases, the J end by 5 bases, with 16 bases between. Looked up from germline, CDR1 is KGHSH and CDR2 is LQKENI. The CDR3 spans 16 residues. The CDR3 nucleotides are TGTGCCAGCTCACCAAGCATAGGTTCATCGCATCAGCCCCAGCATTTT. Protein sequence: CASSPSIGSSHQPQHF.

The chain is built from TRBV20-1 and TRBJ1-5; D is perhaps TRBD1 (5 bases). The germline V gene encodes CDR1 DFQATT and CDR2 SNEGSKA (reference sequence). The CDR3 extends over 13 amino acids. The V end lost 5 bases, the J end lost 6 bases, and 14 bases lay between the germline ends. The CDR3 loop reads CSAYGPGGQPQHF. The CDR3, as DNA: TGCAGTGCTTACGGGCCTGGGGGTCAGCCCCAGCATTTT.

In its sample, this clonotype was seen a few times. The chain recombines TRBV29-1 with TRBJ1-1, with D perhaps matching TRBD1 (5 bases). This CDR3 spans 11 amino acids. V dropped 7 bases and J dropped 0 bases, with 6 bases sitting between them. Germline V gene data show CDR1 as SQVTM and CDR2 as ANQGSEA. DNA of the CDR3: TGCAGCGACAGGATGAACACTGAAGCTTTCTTT. It translates to CSDRMNTEAFF.

The chain has TRBV7-6 and TRBJ2-7; D is uncertain. The CDR3 consists of 12 residues. Germline loops: CDR1 SGHVS, CDR2 FNYEAQ. V lost 4 bases and J 3 bases, leaving 7 bases between the germline ends. The CDR3 DNA is TGTGCCAGCAGCTCCCGTTACTACGAGCAGTACTTC. Translating it yields CASSSRYYEQYF.

The chain recombines TRBV3-1 with TRBJ2-2; D remains ambiguous. Trimming took 4 bases from V and 4 from J, leaving 10 bases between them. The CDR3 contains 14 residues. Germline V gene data show CDR1 as LGHDT and CDR2 as YNNKEL (reference sequence). The CDR3 protein is CASSRTLTTGELFF. CDR3 coding DNA: TGTGCCAGCAGCCGGACCCTCACCACCGGGGAGCTGTTTTTT.

This clonotype was found many times. The chain couples TRBV7-2 to TRBJ2-5; weak D call: TRBD2 (6 bases). The CDR3 loop spans 14 amino acids. Germline CDR1 is SGHTA and CDR2 is FQGNSA. V was clipped by 3 bases and J by 2 bases, with 10 bases between them. CDR3: CASSFRGRQETQYF. The CDR3, as DNA: TGTGCCAGCAGCTTTCGTGGGAGGCAAGAGACCCAGTACTTC. The full variable domain, rest sourced from reference TRBV7-2 and TRBJ2-5, is GAGVSQSPSNKVTEKGKDVELRCDPISGHTALYWYRQSLGQGLEFLIYFQGNSAPDKSGLPSDRFSAERTGGSVSTLTIQRTQQEDSAVYLCASSFRGRQETQYFGPGTRLLVL.

In this sample, this clonotype turned up a few times. This rearrangement joins TRBV10-3 to TRBJ2-1; 8 nucleotides line up with TRBD2. Per the germline V gene, CDR1 is ENHRY and CDR2 is SYGVKD. The CDR3 contains 16 residues. With 2 bases clipped from V and 9 bases from J, the junction kept 12 bases outside the gene matches. CDR3 residues: CAISEVLSGTGGEQFF. The CDR3 DNA is TGTGCCATCAGTGAGGTCCTTAGCGGGACCGGGGGTGAGCAGTTCTTC.

This clonotype was seen at least ten times. V and J are TRBV18 and TRBJ2-1; D is perhaps TRBD1 (6 bases). Looked up from germline, CDR1 is KGHSH and CDR2 is LQKENI. Trimming took 4 bases from V and 8 from J, leaving 12 bases between them. The length of the CDR3 is 13 residues. The CDR3 reads CASSLDRRDEQFF. CDR3 sequence (DNA): TGTGCCAGCTCACTTGACAGGCGCGATGAGCAGTTCTTC.

This clonotype was picked up a small number of times. The chain has TRBV24-1 and TRBJ2-5; D remains ambiguous. V was clipped by 0 bases and J by 2 bases, with 12 bases between them. Germline V CDR1 and CDR2: KGHDR, SFDVKD. The CDR3 is 16 residues long. DNA for the CDR3: TGTGCCACCAGTGATTTGCCCGGGTTGGGGCAAGAGACCCAGTACTTC. Amino acid sequence: CATSDLPGLGQETQYF.

The chain employs TRBV29-1 and TRBJ1-1, with 7 positions matching TRBD1. Germline lookup yields CDR1 SQVTM and CDR2 ANQGSEA. The CDR3 covers 14 residues. Germline trimming cut 6 bases from V and 4 bases from J; bases unmatched to any gene: 11. The CDR3 DNA reads as TGCAGCGTGAGACAGGGTTGGAGCCTCACTGAAGCTTTCTTT. This gives the protein CSVRQGWSLTEAFF.

This sequence joins TRBV9 and TRBJ2-3, with TRBD2 as a possible D gene (6 bases). Trimming removed 0 bases from V and 4 bases from J, with 12 bases in between. Germline values: CDR1 SGDLS, CDR2 YYNGEE. The CDR3 runs to 15 residues. In DNA, the CDR3 is TGTGCCAGCAGCGTAGTCAGTCTAGCGTCAGATACGCAGTATTTT. Protein product: CASSVVSLASDTQYF. Full variable domain (remainder filled in from reference TRBV9 and TRBJ2-3): DSGVTQTPKHLITATGQRVTLRCSPRSGDLSVYWYQQSLDQGLQFLIQYYNGEERAKGNILERFSAQQFPDLHSELNLSSLELGDSALYFCASSVVSLASDTQYFGPGTRLTVL.

This chain joins TRBV20-1 and TRBJ1-1, with D tentatively TRBD1 (6 bases). Germline V CDR1 and CDR2: DFQATT, SNEGSKA (reference sequence). Trimming took off 5 bases at V and 4 bases at J, with 17 bases between the two ends. The CDR3 loop spans 14 amino acids. CDR3 coding DNA: TGCAGTGCTCCCAATCAGGGGCTGAGCACTGAAGCTTTCTTT. It translates to CSAPNQGLSTEAFF.